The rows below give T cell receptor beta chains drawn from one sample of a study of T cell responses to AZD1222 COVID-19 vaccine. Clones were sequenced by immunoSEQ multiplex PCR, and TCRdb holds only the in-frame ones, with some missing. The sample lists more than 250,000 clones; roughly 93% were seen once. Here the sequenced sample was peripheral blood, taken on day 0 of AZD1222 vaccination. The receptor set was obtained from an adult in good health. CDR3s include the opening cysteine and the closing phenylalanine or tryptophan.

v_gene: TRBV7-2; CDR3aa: CASSPDQPQHF
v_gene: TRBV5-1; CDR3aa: CASSPRGTGELFF
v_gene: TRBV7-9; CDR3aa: CASSGSGTDTQYF
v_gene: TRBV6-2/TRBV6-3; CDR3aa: CASSSGLGGYTF
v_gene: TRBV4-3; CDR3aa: CASSQLWAQGNEQYF
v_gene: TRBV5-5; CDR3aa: CASSLAGTGSYEQYF
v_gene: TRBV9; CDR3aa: CASSVGHSSSYEQYF
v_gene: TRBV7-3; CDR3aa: CASSFGLGTEAFF
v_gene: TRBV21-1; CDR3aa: CASSKRRPKVFYEQYF
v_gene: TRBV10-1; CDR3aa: CATSTGINTEAFF
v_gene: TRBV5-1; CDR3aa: CASTVLGLGETQYF
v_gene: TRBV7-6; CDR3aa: CASSLYQQGPYTF
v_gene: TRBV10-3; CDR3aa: CAIRNRAVAGELFF
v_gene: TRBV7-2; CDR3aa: CASSPSQGFGYTF
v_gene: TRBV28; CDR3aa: CASSPAGGRPLLYGYTF
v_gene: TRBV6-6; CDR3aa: CASSLTMSNQPQHF
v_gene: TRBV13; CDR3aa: CASSATGTVGGYTF
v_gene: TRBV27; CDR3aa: CASTRTNTGELFF
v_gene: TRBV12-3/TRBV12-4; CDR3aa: CASGSPYEQYF
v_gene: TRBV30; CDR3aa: CAWSVGPGNTIYF
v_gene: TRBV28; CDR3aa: CASTNRGRLGEQYF
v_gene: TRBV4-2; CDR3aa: CASSQGARTSGRGGYEQYF
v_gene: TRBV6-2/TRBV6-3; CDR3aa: CASSPGTPGVYGYTF
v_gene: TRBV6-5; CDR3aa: CASRAGANTGELFF
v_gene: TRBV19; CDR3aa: CASSPDNPRGYTF
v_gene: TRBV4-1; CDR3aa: CASSRTSDPDTQYF
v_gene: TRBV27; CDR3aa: CASSHDSSYHEQYF
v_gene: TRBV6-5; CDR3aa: CASSLAGAITGELFF
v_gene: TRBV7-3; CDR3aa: CASSPDLARSEQYF
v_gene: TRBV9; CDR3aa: CASSTVSFNSPLHF
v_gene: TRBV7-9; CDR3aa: CASSAHGDEQFF
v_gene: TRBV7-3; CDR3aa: CASSLRAGGPSGANVLTF